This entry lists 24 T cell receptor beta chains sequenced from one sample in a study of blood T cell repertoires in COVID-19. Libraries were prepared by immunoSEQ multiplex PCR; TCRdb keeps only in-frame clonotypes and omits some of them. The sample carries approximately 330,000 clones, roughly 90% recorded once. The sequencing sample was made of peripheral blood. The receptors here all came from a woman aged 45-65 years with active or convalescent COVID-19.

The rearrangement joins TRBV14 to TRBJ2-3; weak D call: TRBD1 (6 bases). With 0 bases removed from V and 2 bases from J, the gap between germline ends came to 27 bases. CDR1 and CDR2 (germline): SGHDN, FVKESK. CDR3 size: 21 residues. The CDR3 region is CASSQDLTGRGLSTHTDTQYF. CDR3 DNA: TGTGCCAGCAGCCAAGATCTAACGGGCAGGGGATTATCCACACACACAGATACGCAGTATTTT.

The CDR3 loop is CASSLGAGTAAYGYTF. The DNA of the CDR3 is TGTGCCAGCAGCTTAGGAGCCGGGACAGCCGCCTATGGCTACACCTTC. This chain joins TRBV7-9 and TRBJ1-2; TRBD1 agrees at 7 bases. V gave up 1 base and J gave up 4 bases; unmatched junction bases: 9. This CDR3 has 16 residues. The germline V gene encodes CDR1 SEHNR and CDR2 FQNEAQ (reference sequence).

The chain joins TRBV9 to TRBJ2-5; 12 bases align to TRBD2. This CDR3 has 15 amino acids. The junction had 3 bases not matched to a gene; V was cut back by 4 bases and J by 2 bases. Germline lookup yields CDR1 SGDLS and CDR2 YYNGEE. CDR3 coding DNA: TGTGCCAGCAGCCCCCTAGCGGGGGGGCAAGAGACCCAGTACTTC. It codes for CASSPLAGGQETQYF.

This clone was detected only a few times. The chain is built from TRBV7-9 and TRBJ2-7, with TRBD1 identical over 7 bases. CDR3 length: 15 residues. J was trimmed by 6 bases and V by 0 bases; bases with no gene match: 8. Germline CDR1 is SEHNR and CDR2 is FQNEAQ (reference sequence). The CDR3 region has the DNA TGTGCCAGCAGCTTAGCACAGGGGATTCTAACCGAGCAGTACTTC. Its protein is CASSLAQGILTEQYF.

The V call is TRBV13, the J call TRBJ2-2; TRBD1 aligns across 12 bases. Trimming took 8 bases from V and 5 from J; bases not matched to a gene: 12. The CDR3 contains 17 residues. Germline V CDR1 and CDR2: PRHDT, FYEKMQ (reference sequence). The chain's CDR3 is CASGDRGRSGRTGELFF. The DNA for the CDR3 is TGTGCCAGCGGGGACAGGGGGCGAAGCGGGCGGACCGGGGAGCTGTTTTTT.

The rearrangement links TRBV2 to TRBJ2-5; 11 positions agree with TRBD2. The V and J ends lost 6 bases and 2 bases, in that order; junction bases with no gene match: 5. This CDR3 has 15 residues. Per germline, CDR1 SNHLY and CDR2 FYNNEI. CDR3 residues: CASSGTSGSQETQYF. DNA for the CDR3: TGTGCCAGCAGCGGGACTAGCGGTTCACAAGAGACCCAGTACTTC.

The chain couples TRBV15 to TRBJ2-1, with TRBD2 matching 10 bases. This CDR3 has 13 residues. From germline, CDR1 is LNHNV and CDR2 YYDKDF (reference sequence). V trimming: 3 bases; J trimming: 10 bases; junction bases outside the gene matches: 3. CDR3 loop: CATSRSLAGEQFF. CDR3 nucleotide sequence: TGTGCCACCAGCAGGTCACTAGCGGGAGAGCAGTTCTTC.

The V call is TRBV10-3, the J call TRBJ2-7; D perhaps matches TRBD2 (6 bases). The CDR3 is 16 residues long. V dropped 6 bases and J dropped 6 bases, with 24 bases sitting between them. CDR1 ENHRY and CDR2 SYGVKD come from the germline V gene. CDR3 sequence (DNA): TGTGCCATCAGCAATAACACCGGACCGGGACTGGGCGAGCAGTACTTC. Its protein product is CAISNNTGPGLGEQYF.

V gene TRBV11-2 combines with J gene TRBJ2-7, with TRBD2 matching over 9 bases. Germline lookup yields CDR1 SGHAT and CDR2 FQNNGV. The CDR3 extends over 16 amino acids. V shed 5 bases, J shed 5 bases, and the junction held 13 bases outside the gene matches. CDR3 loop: CASSRPTSGDVHEQYF. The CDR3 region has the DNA TGTGCCAGCAGCCGCCCGACTAGCGGTGACGTCCACGAGCAGTACTTC.

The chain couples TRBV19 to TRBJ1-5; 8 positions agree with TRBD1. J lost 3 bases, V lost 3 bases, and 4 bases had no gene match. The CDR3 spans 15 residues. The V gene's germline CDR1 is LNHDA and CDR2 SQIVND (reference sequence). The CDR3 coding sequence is TGTGCCAGTAGTATCAGGGACAGGTTCAATCAGCCCCAGCATTTT. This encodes CASSIRDRFNQPQHF.

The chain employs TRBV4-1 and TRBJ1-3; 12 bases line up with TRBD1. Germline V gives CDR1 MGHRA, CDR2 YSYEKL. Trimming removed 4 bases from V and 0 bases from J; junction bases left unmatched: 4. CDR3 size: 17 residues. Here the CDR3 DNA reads TGCGCCAGCAGCCCCGGGACAGGGGGCCCCTCTGGAAACACCATATATTTT. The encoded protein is CASSPGTGGPSGNTIYF.

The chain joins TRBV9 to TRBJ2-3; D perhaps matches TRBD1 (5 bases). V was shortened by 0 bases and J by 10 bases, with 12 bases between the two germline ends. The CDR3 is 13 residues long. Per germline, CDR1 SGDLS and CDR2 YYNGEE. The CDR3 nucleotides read TGTGCCAGCAGCGTAGAGTGGGGCGGACCGCAGTATTTT. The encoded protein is CASSVEWGGPQYF. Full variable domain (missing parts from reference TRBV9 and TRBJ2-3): DSGVTQTPKHLITATGQRVTLRCSPRSGDLSVYWYQQSLDQGLQFLIQYYNGEERAKGNILERFSAQQFPDLHSELNLSSLELGDSALYFCASSVEWGGPQYFGPGTRLTVL.

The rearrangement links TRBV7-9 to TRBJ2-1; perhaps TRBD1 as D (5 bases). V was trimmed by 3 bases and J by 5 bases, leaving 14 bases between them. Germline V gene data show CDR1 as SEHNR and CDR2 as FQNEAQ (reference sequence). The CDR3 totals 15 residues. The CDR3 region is CASSFRSGSDNEQFF. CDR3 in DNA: TGTGCCAGCAGCTTTAGATCAGGGTCCGACAATGAGCAGTTCTTC.

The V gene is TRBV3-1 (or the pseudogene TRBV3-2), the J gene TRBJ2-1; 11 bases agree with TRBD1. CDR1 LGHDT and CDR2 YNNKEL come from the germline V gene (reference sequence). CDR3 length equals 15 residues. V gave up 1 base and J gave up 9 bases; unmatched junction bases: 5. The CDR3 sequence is CASSQVGTGGSEQFF. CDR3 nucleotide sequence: TGTGCCAGCAGCCAAGTCGGGACAGGGGGTTCTGAGCAGTTCTTC.

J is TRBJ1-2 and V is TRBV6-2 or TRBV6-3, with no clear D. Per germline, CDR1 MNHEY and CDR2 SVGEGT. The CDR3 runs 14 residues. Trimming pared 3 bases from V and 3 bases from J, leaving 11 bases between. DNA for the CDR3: TGTGCCAGCAGTTATGGAGGCAACTACTATGGCTACACCTTC. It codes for CASSYGGNYYGYTF.

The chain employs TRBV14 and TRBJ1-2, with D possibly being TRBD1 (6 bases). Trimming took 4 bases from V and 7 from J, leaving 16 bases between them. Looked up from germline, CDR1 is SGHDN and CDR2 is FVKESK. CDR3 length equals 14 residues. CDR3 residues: CASSPHTGILGYTF. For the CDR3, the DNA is TGTGCCAGCAGCCCTCATACAGGGATCCTTGGCTACACCTTC.

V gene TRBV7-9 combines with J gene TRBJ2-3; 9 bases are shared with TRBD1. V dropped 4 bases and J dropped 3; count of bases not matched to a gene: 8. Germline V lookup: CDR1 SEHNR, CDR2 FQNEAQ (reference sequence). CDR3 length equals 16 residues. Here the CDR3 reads CASSSGQGTRTDTQYF. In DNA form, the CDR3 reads TGTGCCAGCAGCTCCGGACAGGGGACGCGGACAGATACGCAGTATTTT.

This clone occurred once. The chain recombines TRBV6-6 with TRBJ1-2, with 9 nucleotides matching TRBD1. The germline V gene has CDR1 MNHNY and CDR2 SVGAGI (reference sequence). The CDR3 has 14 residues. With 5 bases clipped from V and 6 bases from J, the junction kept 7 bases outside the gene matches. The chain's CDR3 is CASSDPGTGNGYTF. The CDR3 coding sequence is TGTGCCAGCAGTGACCCCGGGACAGGGAATGGCTACACCTTC.

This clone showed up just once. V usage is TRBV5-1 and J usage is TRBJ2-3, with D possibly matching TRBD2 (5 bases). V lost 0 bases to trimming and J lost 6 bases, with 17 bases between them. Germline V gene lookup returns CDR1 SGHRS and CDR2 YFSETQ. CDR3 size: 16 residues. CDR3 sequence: CASSLGQSFRGDTQYF. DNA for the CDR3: TGCGCCAGCAGCTTGGGACAATCTTTTAGAGGGGATACGCAGTATTTT.

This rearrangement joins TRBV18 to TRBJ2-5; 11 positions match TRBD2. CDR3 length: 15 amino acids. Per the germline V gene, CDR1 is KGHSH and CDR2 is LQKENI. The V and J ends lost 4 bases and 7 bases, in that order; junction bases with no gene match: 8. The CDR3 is CASSLSPTSGGTQYF. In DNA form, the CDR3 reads TGTGCCAGCTCACTCTCGCCCACTAGCGGGGGGACCCAGTACTTC.

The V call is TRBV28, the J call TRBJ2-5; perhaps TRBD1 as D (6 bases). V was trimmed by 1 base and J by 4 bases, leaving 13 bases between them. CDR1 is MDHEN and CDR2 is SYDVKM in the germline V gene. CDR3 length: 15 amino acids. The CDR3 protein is CASSLSLGGRETQYF. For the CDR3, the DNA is TGTGCCAGCAGTTTATCTTTAGGGGGTAGAGAGACCCAGTACTTC.

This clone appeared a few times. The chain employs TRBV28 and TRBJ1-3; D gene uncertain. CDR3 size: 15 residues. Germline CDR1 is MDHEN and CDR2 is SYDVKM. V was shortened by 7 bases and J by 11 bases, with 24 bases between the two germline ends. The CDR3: CASTRLSPNDKAIYF. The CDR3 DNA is TGTGCCAGCACCCGTCTCTCCCCTAACGACAAAGCCATATATTTT.

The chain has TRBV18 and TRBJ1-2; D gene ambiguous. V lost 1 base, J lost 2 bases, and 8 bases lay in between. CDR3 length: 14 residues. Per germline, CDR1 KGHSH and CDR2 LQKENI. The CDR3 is CASSPLGINYGYTF. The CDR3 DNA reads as TGTGCCAGCTCACCACTGGGCATAAACTATGGCTACACCTTC.

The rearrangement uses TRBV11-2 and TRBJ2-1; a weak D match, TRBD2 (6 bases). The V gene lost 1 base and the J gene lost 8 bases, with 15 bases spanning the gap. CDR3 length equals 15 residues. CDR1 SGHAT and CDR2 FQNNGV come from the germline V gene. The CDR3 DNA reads TGTGCCAGCAGCTTAGCCACGGGAGAAAACTATGAGCAGTTCTTC. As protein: CASSLATGENYEQFF.